The TCR beta chain described here comes from a study of neoadjuvant anti-PD-1 for oral cavity cancer. TCRdb's table, derived via immunoSEQ multiplex PCR, lists solely in-frame clones and lacks some. Here the sample spans around 62,000 clones, roughly 80% being singletons. The CDR3 totals 16 residues. V gave up 2 bases and J gave up 0 bases, with 14 bases separating them. Per the germline V gene, CDR1 is MNHEY and CDR2 is SMNVEV (reference sequence). This receptor was taken from a person between 35 and 79 years old with oral cavity squamous cell carcinoma. Material: PBMCs, obtained before nivolumab (anti-PD-1) treatment. J is TRBJ2-7 and V is TRBV27; tentatively, D is TRBD1 or TRBD2 (5 bases each). CDR3 protein: CASSLRWAGSSYEQYF. CDR3 DNA: TGTGCCAGCAGTTTAAGATGGGCAGGGAGCTCCTACGAGCAGTACTTC.